This TCR beta chain emerged from a study of blood T cell repertoires in COVID-19. Looking at the study overall: The samples span acute and convalescent COVID-19 from the United States, Italy and Spain. The analysed material was cDNA or gDNA that came from T cells, B-cell-depleted T cells, or PBMCs.

Original handling: Counts of nucleated cells, estimated from reference gene primer amplification, were obtained. TCRdb's table, derived via immunoSEQ multiplex PCR, lists solely in-frame clones and lacks some. That table is the source of V, J and clone size, and D and trimming were worked out from the DNA. Here the sample spans under 80,000 clones, around nine tenths being singletons. CDR1 is MNHEY, CDR2 SMNVEV, per germline (reference sequence). The CDR3 has 14 residues. V was cut by 2 bases and J by 0 bases, with 6 bases left in between. The sample comprised peripheral blood. The receptor comes from a man aged 70 or older with active or convalescent COVID-19. The chain uses TRBV27 and TRBJ2-3; D unclear. The CDR3: CASSLTTSTDTQYF. For the CDR3, the DNA is TGTGCCAGCAGTTTAACTACTAGCACAGATACGCAGTATTTT.